The rows below give T cell receptor beta chains drawn from one sample of a study of cytomegalovirus exposure and HLA in healthy donors. Repertoires were generated with immunoSEQ multiplex PCR, while TCRdb's copy carries only in-frame clones and drops some. The data show under 140,000 clones, with 70% to 85% seen just once and less than 7.5% held by the top ten. The source material was PBMCs. These receptors came from a man in his thirties or forties in good health and CMV-seropositive. Each CDR3 is given with its conserved first and last residue. D genes are given only for firm matches. Not every row has a clone size; where given, it reads once, few, many or a size class.

NA,TRBJ1-2,NA,TRBV7-3,CASSLVRVEDYGYTF,TGTGCCAGCAGCTTAGTCAGGGTAGAGGACTATGGCTACACCTTC
NA,TRBJ1-1,NA,TRBV7-2,CASSLVDGGTEAFF,TGTGCCAGCAGCTTAGTCGACGGGGGGACTGAAGCTTTCTTT
TRBD2,TRBJ2-7,few,TRBV7-2,CASSLASGPYEQYF,TGTGCCAGCAGCTTGGCTAGCGGACCCTACGAGCAGTACTTC
TRBD2,TRBJ2-3,NA,TRBV5-1,CASSLGPDGGGGSDTQYF,TGCGCCAGCAGCTTGGGGCCTGACGGCGGGGGAGGATCGGATACGCAGTATTTT
TRBD2,TRBJ2-3,NA,TRBV7-2,CASSPQIGAGGPGDTQYF,TGTGCCAGCAGCCCTCAAATAGGCGCGGGGGGGCCGGGAGATACGCAGTATTTT
TRBD1,TRBJ2-1,NA,TRBV18,CASSAGGGYNEQFF,TGTGCCAGCTCAGCAGGGGGCGGCTACAATGAGCAGTTCTTC
NA,TRBJ1-5,NA,TRBV19,CASSGTPNQPQHF,TGTGCCAGTAGCGGGACACCCAATCAGCCCCAGCATTTT
TRBD1,TRBJ1-6,NA,TRBV27,CASRAGTGHNSPLHF,TGTGCCAGCAGGGCCGGGACAGGGCATAATTCACCCCTCCACTTT
TRBD1,TRBJ1-1,few,TRBV19,CASSMDRATEAFF,TGTGCCAGTAGTATGGACAGGGCGACTGAAGCTTTCTTT
NA,TRBJ1-1,NA,TRBV5-1,CASSFAGVVNTEAFF,TGCGCCAGCAGTTTCGCAGGGGTGGTGAACACTGAAGCTTTCTTT
TRBD1,TRBJ1-6,NA,TRBV4-2,CASSQAPRTGAPLHF,TGTGCCAGCAGCCAGGCCCCTCGGACAGGGGCACCCCTCCACTTT
TRBD1,TRBJ2-5,once,TRBV6-1,CASSWTGSETQYF,TGTGCCAGCAGCTGGACAGGGTCTGAGACCCAGTACTTC
TRBD2,TRBJ2-7,few,TRBV5-1,CASSWGGDGTYEQYF,TGCGCCAGCAGCTGGGGGGGGGACGGTACCTACGAGCAGTACTTC
TRBD1,TRBJ2-1,NA,TRBV5-8,CASSLYRGRNEQFF,TGTGCCAGCAGCTTGTACAGGGGTCGCAATGAGCAGTTCTTC
TRBD2,TRBJ2-1,NA,TRBV5-1,CASSLSGTSGLNEQFF,TGCGCCAGCAGCTTATCCGGGACTAGCGGGCTCAATGAGCAGTTCTTC
TRBD2,TRBJ2-1,few,TRBV2,CASSEAFRILRVRGTYNEQFF,TGTGCCAGCAGTGAAGCGTTTCGGATCCTTAGGGTGCGGGGGACCTACAATGAGCAGTTCTTC
NA,TRBJ2-6,NA,TRBV5-8,CASSLGTFSGANVLTF,TGTGCCAGCAGCTTGGGGACTTTTTCTGGGGCCAACGTCCTGACTTTC
TRBD1,TRBJ1-5,NA,TRBV28,CASSPGTGLQPQHF,TGTGCCAGCAGTCCCGGGACAGGGCTTCAGCCCCAGCATTTT
NA,TRBJ2-3,NA,TRBV6-4,CASSDSLSGGTQYF,TGTGCCAGCAGTGACTCGTTGTCTGGCGGTACGCAGTATTTT
TRBD1,TRBJ1-6,NA,TRBV28,CASSFGTGGSSPLHF,TGTGCCAGCAGTTTTGGGACAGGGGGGAGTTCACCCCTCCACTTT
NA,TRBJ1-5,once,TRBV27,CASSLSSGIYSNQPQHF,TGTGCCAGCAGTTTATCCTCAGGAATCTATAGCAATCAGCCCCAGCATTTT
NA,TRBJ2-1,NA,TRBV5-4,CASSLFSNEQFF,TGTGCCAGCAGCTTGTTTAGCAATGAGCAGTTCTTC
NA,TRBJ1-2,NA,TRBV7-9,CASSPQGFGYTF,TGTGCCAGCAGCCCGCAGGGTTTCGGCTACACCTTC
NA,TRBJ2-2,NA,TRBV29-1,CSVEAGGGELFF,TGCAGCGTTGAAGCCGGGGGCGGGGAGCTGTTTTTT
TRBD1,TRBJ2-7,NA,TRBV2,CASSGSGQGSYEQYF,TGTGCCAGCAGTGGGTCGGGACAGGGGTCCTACGAGCAGTACTTC